This T cell receptor beta chain comes out of a study of PD-L1 blockade in urothelial cancer. Specified time point: pretreatment peripheral blood. Using immunoSEQ multiplex PCR, the repertoire was profiled, and TCRdb retains in-frame clones only, with some absent. The data show 98,000 or so clones, nearly 90% seen once. The CDR3 consists of 15 residues. After removal of 2 bases from V and 9 bases from J, the junction contained 9 bases not matched to a gene. The germline V gene has CDR1 MNHEY and CDR2 SMNVEV (reference sequence). The V and J genes are TRBV27 and TRBJ2-7, with 11 bases identical to TRBD1. The clonotype comes from a man aged 60 to 75 with urothelial cancer. This specimen was PBMCs, taken around atezolizumab (anti-PD-L1) treatment. CDR3 residues: CASSLGDRGRFRQYF. The DNA for the CDR3 is TGTGCCAGCAGTTTAGGGGACAGGGGGAGGTTTAGGCAGTACTTC.